Listed here are 8 T cell receptor beta chains from one sample, sequenced in a study of T cells in Graves' hyperthyroidism and ophthalmopathy (dated by TCRdb to the late 2010s). The method was multiplex PCR. TCRdb names Illumina HiSeq 2000 as the instrument used. Amplification of TCR beta CDR3 regions was carried out from RNA transcripts. For the first round of RT-PCR on the TCR CDR3, the HTBI primer set was used together with the Qiagen OneStep RT-PCR kit. TCRdb reprocessing: public reads trimmed at Q25 with fastp, clones called with MiXCR, in-frame beta chains kept. CDR3 protein sequences are deduplicated, and each keeps its most common genes and DNA. Here the sample has about 290,000 distinct CDR3 sequences; 16% occur a single time. In total, the top ten clones hold roughly a third of the sample. The specimen sequenced was blood. The receptors shown here come from a man aged 30-40 years with Graves' hyperthyroidism.

This clonotype has at least ten counts. This rearrangement joins TRBV7-3 to TRBJ2-5, with D possibly being TRBD2 (5 bases). This CDR3 has 13 residues. The V end lost 2 bases, the J end lost 5 bases, and 9 bases lay between the germline ends. CDR1 and CDR2 (germline): SGHTA, FQGTGA. The CDR3 nucleotides read TGTGCCAGCAGCTTACGGGATGGGGAGACCCAGTACTTC. Protein: CASSLRDGETQYF.

The rearrangement links TRBV15 to TRBJ1-3, with D uncertain. Germline V CDR1 and CDR2: LNHNV, YYDKDF (reference sequence). The CDR3 loop spans 12 amino acids. V lost 3 bases to trimming and J lost 2 bases, with 2 bases between them. The CDR3, as DNA: TGTGCCACCAGCAGTACTGGAAACACCATATATTTT. Encoded protein: CATSSTGNTIYF.

This clonotype was seen many times. The rearrangement joins TRBV6-1 to TRBJ2-7; possibly TRBD2 for D (5 bases). The V and J ends lost 6 bases and 3 bases respectively, with 12 bases between them. This CDR3 has 13 residues. Germline lookup yields CDR1 MNHNS and CDR2 SASEGT. Here the CDR3 reads CASSSSLYYEQYF. The CDR3 DNA reads TGTGCCAGCAGCTCTAGCCTGTACTACGAGCAGTACTTC.

The gene calls are TRBV25-1 and TRBJ1-1; D is ambiguous. The CDR3 covers 13 residues. V lost 6 bases and J 3 bases, leaving 11 bases between the germline ends. Germline values: CDR1 MGHDK, CDR2 SYGVNS. CDR3 sequence: CASRISTDTEAFF. DNA of the CDR3: TGTGCCAGCAGAATTTCGACGGACACTGAAGCTTTCTTT.

The sample holds many counts of this clonotype. The chain employs TRBV20-1 and TRBJ2-5; TRBD1 agrees at 11 bases. This CDR3 contains 13 residues. J gave up 5 bases and V 6 bases, and 5 bases lay outside the gene matches. Looked up from germline, CDR1 is DFQATT and CDR2 is SNEGSKA (reference sequence). The CDR3: CSAQDRGQETQYF. As DNA, the CDR3 is TGCAGTGCGCAGGACAGGGGGCAGGAGACCCAGTACTTC.

This clonotype was seen ten or more times. The V call is TRBV5-1, the J call TRBJ2-2, with 8 bases fitting TRBD1. The length of the CDR3 is 16 residues. The V and J ends lost 4 bases and 6 bases, in that order; junction bases with no gene match: 11. Germline values: CDR1 SGHRS, CDR2 YFSETQ. In DNA form, the CDR3 reads TGCGCCAGCAGCCCCGACAGGGGTTGGGTCGCCGGGGAGCTGTTTTTT. This translates into CASSPDRGWVAGELFF. Full variable domain (rest looked up from reference TRBV5-1 and TRBJ2-2): KAGVTQTPRYLIKTRGQQVTLSCSPISGHRSVSWYQQTPGQGLQFLFEYFSETQRNKGNFPGRFSGRQFSNSRSEMNVSTLELGDSALYLCASSPDRGWVAGELFFGEGSRLTVL.

This clonotype was found many times. The rearrangement joins TRBV2 to TRBJ2-1; 8 bases fit TRBD1. Germline V gene data show CDR1 as SNHLY and CDR2 as FYNNEI. With V trimmed by 9 bases and J by 10 bases, 14 bases remained unmatched. The CDR3 is 14 residues long. The CDR3 coding sequence is TGTGCCAGGACGCCGGGACAGGCCTCCAACGAGCAGTTCTTC. Translating it yields CARTPGQASNEQFF.

This clonotype was picked up a small number of times. The chain couples TRBV11-1 to TRBJ2-7; D gene unclear. This CDR3 has 14 residues. Germline V gene sequence: CDR1 SGHAT, CDR2 FQDESV (reference sequence). V was pared by 1 base and J by 3 bases, with 10 bases between. In nucleotides, the CDR3 is TGTGCCAGCAGCTTAGAGAGATTGAGCTACGAGCAGTACTTC. Translated: CASSLERLSYEQYF. The full variable domain, in which reference TRBV11-1 and TRBJ2-7 provide the parts outside the CDR3, is EAEVAQSPRYKITEKSQAVAFWCDPISGHATLYWYRQILGQGPELLVQFQDESVVDDSQLPKDRFSAERLKGVDSTLKIQPAELGDSAMYLCASSLERLSYEQYFGPGTRLTVT.